This T cell receptor beta chain was retrieved from a study of HIV-infected patients and healthy controls. Study-wide results and caveats: Healthy controls shared more CDR3 sequences between individuals than HIV-infected patients did. HIV-infected patients and controls differed significantly in mean usage of eight alpha and eight beta V genes.

All unsorted peripheral T cells were captured because whole blood was used without fractionation. From germline, CDR1 is LNHNV and CDR2 YYDKDF (reference sequence). This CDR3 region has 16 residues. Trimming pared 1 base from V and 0 bases from J, leaving 11 bases between. This clonotype was seen repeatedly, ten times or more. Its specificity is not known. Reverse transcription used 450 to 650 ng RNA and constant-region primers for alpha and beta. Using multiplexing indices, alpha and beta chain libraries were generated apart by chain-specific third strand synthesis. Each CDR3 protein is one row after TCRdb ran MiXCR on the 5' RACE reads. The table includes over 7,500 distinct CDR3 sequences, roughly 6% detected once.

The genes are TRBV15 and TRBJ2-3; possibly TRBD2 for D (5 bases). This specimen consisted of blood, obtained before antiretroviral therapy. This clonotype was obtained from an adult with HIV infection. The CDR3 DNA reads as TGTGCCACCAGCAGAGGGCTAGCCCTTAGCACAGATACGCAGTATTTT. The encoded protein is CATSRGLALSTDTQYF. Together with reference TRBV15 and TRBJ2-3, the CDR3 gives the full variable domain: DAMVIQNPRYQVTQFGKPVTLSCSQTLNHNVMYWYQQKSSQAPKLLFHYYDKDFNNEADTPDNFQSRRPNTSFCFLDIRSPGLGDTAMYLCATSRGLALSTDTQYFGPGTRLTVL.